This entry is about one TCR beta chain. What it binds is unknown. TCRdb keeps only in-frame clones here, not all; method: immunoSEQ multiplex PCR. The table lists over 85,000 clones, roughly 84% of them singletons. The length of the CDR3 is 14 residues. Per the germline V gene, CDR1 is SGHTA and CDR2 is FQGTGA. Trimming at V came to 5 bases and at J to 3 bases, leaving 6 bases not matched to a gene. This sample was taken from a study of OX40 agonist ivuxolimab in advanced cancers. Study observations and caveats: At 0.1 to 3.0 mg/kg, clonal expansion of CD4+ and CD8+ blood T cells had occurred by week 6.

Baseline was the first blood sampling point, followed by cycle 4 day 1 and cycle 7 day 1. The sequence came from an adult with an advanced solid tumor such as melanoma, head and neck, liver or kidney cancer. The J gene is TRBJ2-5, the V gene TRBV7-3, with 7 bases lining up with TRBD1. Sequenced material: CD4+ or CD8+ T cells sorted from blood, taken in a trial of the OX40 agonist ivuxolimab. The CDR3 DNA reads TGTGCCAGCAGCCCGCAGGGGGAAAAAGAGACCCAGTACTTC. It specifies CASSPQGEKETQYF.